The rows below give T cell receptor beta chains drawn from one sample of a study of blood T cell repertoires in COVID-19. Assay: immunoSEQ multiplex PCR; the TCRdb copy retains only in-frame clones and omits some. The sample lists 250,000 or so clones, roughly 85% occurring once. Specimen: PBMCs or T cells enriched from blood (not recorded which). These receptors were collected from a man aged 25-45 years who had recovered from COVID-19. CDR3s include the opening cysteine and the closing phenylalanine or tryptophan. Each record gives: V gene, J gene, D gene, clone size, CDR3 protein, CDR3 DNA. A D gene is named only where the DNA matches it firmly. Clone size is shown for a subset of rows, as once, few, many or a class of expanded clone.

>TRBV30|TRBJ1-2|TRBD1|.
CAWSLQGARGYTF
TGTGCCTGGAGCCTACAGGGGGCACGGGGCTACACCTTC
>TRBV21-1|TRBJ1-2|.|.
CASTGGVETRDSEVYGYTF
TGTGCCAGCACCGGGGGTGTTGAAACTCGGGACAGTGAAGTCTATGGCTACACCTTC
>TRBV5-1|TRBJ2-7|TRBD1|.
CASSLGTGGDEQYF
TGCGCCAGCAGCTTGGGGACAGGGGGCGACGAGCAGTACTTC
>TRBV30|TRBJ1-1|.|.
CAWTGVDTEAFF
TGTGCCTGGACGGGAGTCGACACTGAAGCTTTCTTT
>TRBV4-2|TRBJ1-1|TRBD1|.
CASSRGRGDTEAFF
TGTGCCAGCAGCCGTGGCAGGGGGGACACTGAAGCTTTCTTT
>TRBV6-1|TRBJ1-1|.|.
CASSDPHLSEAFF
TGTGCCAGCAGTGATCCCCATTTGAGTGAAGCTTTCTTT
>TRBV27|TRBJ1-2|.|few
CASRNIAGIYYGYTF
TGTGCCAGCAGGAACATCGCAGGGATTTACTATGGCTACACCTTC
>TRBV7-8|TRBJ1-2|TRBD1|.
CASSPTGGGYGYTF
TGTGCCAGCAGCCCTACAGGGGGAGGCTATGGCTACACCTTC
>TRBV18|TRBJ2-7|TRBD1|.
CASSPDRASYYSYEQYF
TGTGCCAGCTCACCGGACAGGGCTTCATATTATTCCTACGAGCAGTACTTC
>TRBV7-9|TRBJ2-2|.|.
CATEGSTSSNTGELFF
TGTGCCACCGAGGGTAGTACCTCCTCGAACACCGGGGAGCTGTTTTTT
>TRBV7-6|TRBJ1-1|.|.
CASSSRPGDTEAFF
TGTGCCAGCAGCTCCCGCCCGGGGGATACTGAAGCTTTCTTT
>TRBV10-3|TRBJ2-2|TRBD1|.
CASARGTGETGELFF
TGTGCCTCAGCGAGGGGGACAGGGGAGACCGGGGAGCTGTTTTTT
>TRBV7-9|TRBJ1-1|.|.
CASSSITGSNTEAFF
TGTGCCAGCAGCTCAATAACAGGGTCGAACACTGAAGCTTTCTTT
>TRBV9|TRBJ1-2|TRBD1|.
CASSVGLDRFGYTF
TGTGCCAGCAGCGTAGGTCTGGACAGGTTTGGCTACACCTTC
>TRBV7-9|TRBJ2-5|.|.
CASSLALQETQYF
TGTGCCAGCAGCTTAGCCCTCCAAGAGACCCAGTACTTC
>TRBV27|TRBJ1-2|TRBD1|.
CASSDRVYGYTF
TGTGCCAGCAGTGACAGGGTCTATGGCTACACCTTC
>TRBV6-5|TRBJ1-6|.|.
CASILGQYNSPLHF
.
>TRBV7-2|TRBJ1-1|TRBD1|.
CASSPGTGGGNTEAFF
TGTGCCAGCAGCCCAGGGACAGGGGGGGGGAACACTGAAGCTTTCTTT
>TRBV24-1|TRBJ2-3|TRBD2|.
CATSNPGLAGSTDTQYF
TGTGCCACCAGTAATCCGGGACTAGCGGGATCCACAGATACGCAGTATTTT
>TRBV4-3|TRBJ2-4|TRBD2|.
CASSPGTSGGPENIQYF
TGCGCCAGCAGCCCAGGGACTAGCGGGGGGCCAGAAAACATTCAGTACTTC
>TRBV6-5|TRBJ1-1|TRBD1|.
CATVIHRGLNTEAFF
TGTGCCACCGTAATACACAGGGGTTTAAACACTGAAGCTTTCTTT
>TRBV7-3|TRBJ1-2|.|.
CASSAGPGDYTF
TGTGCCAGCAGCGCCGGCCCTGGAGACTACACCTTC
>TRBV27|TRBJ1-4|.|.
CASSRREGEKLFF
TGTGCCAGTAGTAGGAGGGAGGGAGAAAAACTGTTTTTT
>TRBV7-9|TRBJ1-4|.|.
CASSLGVRRGEKLFF
TGTGCCAGCAGCTTAGGAGTCAGGCGGGGTGAAAAACTGTTTTTT
>TRBV7-8|TRBJ2-7|.|.
CASRPGVLGEQYF
TGTGCCAGCAGGCCAGGGGTTCTAGGCGAGCAGTACTTC
>TRBV30|TRBJ2-7|TRBD1|once
CAWRSQGQGGEQYF
TGTGCCTGGAGATCTCAAGGACAGGGGGGCGAGCAGTACTTC
>TRBV7-2|TRBJ1-4|TRBD1|.
CASSLNQGANEKLFF
TGTGCCAGCAGCTTAAATCAGGGGGCTAATGAAAAACTGTTTTTT
>TRBV5-5|TRBJ1-2|.|few
CASSLDSSRANYGYTF
TGTGCCAGCAGCTTGGACAGTTCACGAGCTAACTATGGCTACACCTTC
>TRBV9|TRBJ2-1|.|once
CASSMTGGLLDEQFF
TGTGCCAGCAGCATGACTGGCGGTCTTCTGGATGAGCAGTTCTTC
>TRBV4-1|TRBJ2-3|TRBD2|.
CASSPLSFTSGGGQDTQYF
TGCGCCAGCAGCCCCCTATCTTTCACTAGCGGGGGGGGGCAAGATACGCAGTATTTT
>TRBV28|TRBJ1-2|.|.
CASSRSGDGYTF
TGTGCCAGCAGCCGCTCGGGGGATGGCTACACCTTC
>TRBV5-1|TRBJ2-6|.|once
CASSLAAGANVLTF
TGCGCCAGCAGCTTGGCAGCTGGGGCCAACGTCCTGACTTTC
>TRBV19|TRBJ2-2|TRBD2|.
CASSGLAGAPRTGELFF
TGTGCCAGTAGCGGACTAGCGGGGGCGCCAAGAACCGGGGAGCTGTTTTTT
>TRBV9|TRBJ2-1|TRBD2|.
CASSVGPSGGYNEQFF
TGTGCCAGCAGCGTAGGCCCCAGCGGGGGTTACAATGAGCAGTTCTTC
>TRBV5-1|TRBJ2-2|.|few
CASRTRESSTGELFF
TGCGCCAGTAGAACCCGGGAGTCTAGCACCGGGGAGCTGTTTTTT
>TRBV12-3/TRBV12-4|TRBJ1-4|.|.
CASRGMRYEKLFF
TGTGCCAGTAGAGGCATGAGATATGAAAAACTGTTTTTT
>TRBV15|TRBJ1-4|.|once
CATSIRVGVHEKLFF
TGTGCCACCAGCATACGCGTCGGGGTTCATGAAAAACTGTTTTTT
>TRBV11-1|TRBJ2-3|TRBD1|.
CASGRTGSSTDTQYF
TGTGCCAGCGGCCGGACAGGGTCTAGCACAGATACGCAGTATTTT
>TRBV30|TRBJ2-3|.|few
CAWSGGQARTQYF
TGTGCCTGGAGTGGAGGGCAAGCCAGAACGCAGTATTTT
>TRBV7-6|TRBJ2-7|TRBD2|.
CASSSGLAGGQQYF
TGTGCCAGCAGCTCGGGACTAGCGGGAGGACAGCAGTACTTC
>TRBV29-1|TRBJ2-1|.|once
CSVEISRNEQFF
TGCAGCGTTGAGATTAGCCGTAATGAGCAGTTCTTC
>TRBV11-2|TRBJ2-7|.|.
CASSLDGRELGEQYF
TGTGCCAGCAGCTTAGACGGCCGGGAATTAGGGGAGCAGTACTTC
>TRBV7-9|TRBJ1-1|.|.
CASSLVFLTNTEAFF
TGTGCCAGCAGCTTAGTCTTTCTGACAAACACTGAAGCTTTCTTT
>TRBV30|TRBJ1-3|.|.
CAWSNRAGNTIYF
TGTGCCTGGAGTAACAGGGCTGGAAACACCATATATTTT
>TRBV28|TRBJ2-3|TRBD1|.
CASTSHGDRFTDTQYF
TGTGCCAGCACTTCTCACGGGGACAGGTTCACAGATACGCAGTATTTT